A single sample is the source of the 32 T cell receptor beta chains below, sequenced in a study of cytomegalovirus exposure and HLA in healthy donors listed by TCRdb under 2017. The library was generated by the immunoSEQ multiplex PCR assay. TCRdb holds this immuneACCESS table with in-frame rearrangements only. Some clones are missing; in checked studies, unresolved V genes explain under half, and the rest has no known cause. This sample has 200,000 to 300,000 clones in its table, and roughly 88% of those were observed once. The ten largest account for roughly 3% of the sample. The material sequenced was PBMCs. The receptor source for this set is a young woman in good health and CMV-seronegative.

CDR3: CASSYSRGSGTEAFF. CDR3 sequence (DNA): TGTGCCAGCAGTTACTCTCGGGGCTCGGGGACTGAAGCTTTCTTT. This chain uses TRBV6-6 with TRBJ1-1, with a tentative D call TRBD1 (5 bases). CDR3 size: 15 residues. V was trimmed by 0 bases and J by 5 bases, leaving 13 bases between them. The V gene's germline CDR1 is MNHNY and CDR2 SVGAGI (reference sequence).

This chain joins TRBV9 and TRBJ1-2, with D maybe TRBD1 (6 bases). V was shortened by 6 bases and J by 2 bases, with 11 bases between the two germline ends. The germline V gene has CDR1 SGDLS and CDR2 YYNGEE. The CDR3 totals 13 residues. The CDR3 is CASTTGSNYGYTF. CDR3 sequence (DNA): TGTGCCAGCACGACAGGTTCCAACTATGGCTACACCTTC.

The chain employs TRBV19 and TRBJ2-7; TRBD1 matches at 9 bases. The CDR3 totals 15 residues. From germline, CDR1 is LNHDA and CDR2 SQIVND (reference sequence). J was trimmed by 7 bases and V by 4 bases; bases with no gene match: 11. The CDR3 sequence: CASSTGTGPIWEQYF. As DNA, the CDR3 is TGTGCCAGTAGTACCGGGACAGGGCCAATCTGGGAGCAGTACTTC.

The V gene is TRBV5-1, the J gene TRBJ2-3; D might be TRBD1 (5 bases). CDR1 and CDR2 from the germline V gene are SGHRS and YFSETQ. V lost 2 bases and J lost 0, with 7 bases in between. The CDR3 consists of 14 residues. The CDR3 DNA reads TGCGCCAGCAGCTTCGGACAAAGCACAGATACGCAGTATTTT. Amino acid sequence: CASSFGQSTDTQYF. Filled out from reference TRBV5-1 and TRBJ2-3, the complete variable domain reads KAGVTQTPRYLIKTRGQQVTLSCSPISGHRSVSWYQQTPGQGLQFLFEYFSETQRNKGNFPGRFSGRQFSNSRSEMNVSTLELGDSALYLCASSFGQSTDTQYFGPGTRLTVL.

The V and J genes are TRBV5-4 and TRBJ2-3, with 14 bases fitting TRBD2. After removal of 3 bases from V and 2 bases from J, the junction contained 8 bases not matched to a gene. The CDR3 contains 18 residues. CDR1 and CDR2 from the germline V gene are SGHNT and YYREEE (reference sequence). The CDR3 loop reads CASSWGLAGVSVTDTQYF. CDR3 bases: TGTGCCAGCAGCTGGGGACTAGCGGGGGTTTCGGTCACAGATACGCAGTATTTT.

This chain links TRBV11-3 with TRBJ2-5, with D maybe TRBD1 (5 bases). V shed 3 bases and J shed 4 bases, with 18 bases lying between them. Germline-derived CDR1 and CDR2 are SGHNT and YENEEA. The length of the CDR3 is 16 residues. Written as DNA, the CDR3 is TGTGCCAGCAGCTTTACGACAGCTGGGGCTGGAGAGACCCAGTACTTC. Translation gives CASSFTTAGAGETQYF.

V usage is TRBV4-1 and J usage is TRBJ1-2; perhaps TRBD1 as D (5 bases). Germline V gene lookup returns CDR1 MGHRA and CDR2 YSYEKL. The ends were cut back, 2 bases at V and 5 bases at J, with 9 bases in the middle. This CDR3 has 13 residues. The CDR3 region is CASSQSGGYGYTF. CDR3 in DNA: TGCGCCAGCAGCCAATCGGGGGGGTATGGCTACACCTTC.

The V call is TRBV7-8, the J call TRBJ2-7, with a possible D match to TRBD2 (5 bases). Trimming removed 5 bases from V and 2 bases from J, with 10 bases in between. The CDR3 consists of 13 residues. Per the germline V gene, CDR1 is SGHVS and CDR2 is FQNEAQ. CDR3 amino acids: CASSTREPYEQYF. CDR3 coding DNA: TGTGCCAGCAGCACCCGGGAACCCTACGAGCAGTACTTC.

V is TRBV7-9 and J is TRBJ2-3, with TRBD2 matching over 9 bases. The CDR3 runs to 17 residues. Germline V CDR1 and CDR2: SEHNR, FQNEAQ (reference sequence). After removal of 5 bases from V and 2 bases from J, the junction contained 11 bases not matched to a gene. In nucleotides, the CDR3 is TGTGCCAGCAGCCGCGGGCGAGCGGGAGGACCCACAGATACGCAGTATTTT. Amino acids: CASSRGRAGGPTDTQYF.

Concerning this clone itself: The germline gene is not matched at one end of the junction; a read error may be the cause. The genes are TRBV20-1 and TRBJ2-7; D may be TRBD2 (6 bases). The CDR3 totals 11 residues. CDR1 and CDR2 from the germline V gene are DFQATT and SNEGSKA (reference sequence). This chain's CDR3 is CSASASGRIRF. DNA for the CDR3: TGCAGTGCTAGTGCTTCCGGGAGAATTCGCTTC.

The chain combines TRBV18 with TRBJ2-7, with D hard to call. Trimming removed 4 bases from V and 7 bases from J, with 11 bases in between. The CDR3 is 12 amino acids. Per the germline V gene, CDR1 is KGHSH and CDR2 is LQKENI. The chain's CDR3 is CASSLPAREQYF. DNA of the CDR3: TGTGCCAGCTCACTCCCCGCCCGAGAGCAGTACTTC.

The rearrangement uses TRBV13 and TRBJ2-3, with TRBD2 matching over 11 bases. Trimming cost V 3 bases and J 5 bases; bases outside gene matches: 4. The CDR3 loop spans 15 amino acids. Looked up from germline, CDR1 is PRHDT and CDR2 is FYEKMQ (reference sequence). Here the CDR3 reads CASSFLAGGGDTQYF. The DNA for the CDR3 is TGTGCCAGCAGCTTCCTAGCGGGAGGTGGAGATACGCAGTATTTT.

In this sample, this clone turned up a few times. The V call is TRBV28, the J call TRBJ1-5; D perhaps matches TRBD1 (6 bases). The CDR3 length is 14 residues. In germline, CDR1 is MDHEN, CDR2 SYDVKM. The V gene lost 3 bases and the J gene lost 4 bases, with 10 bases spanning the gap. For the CDR3, the DNA is TGTGCCAGCAGTTTGGGGGGACAAAATCAGCCCCAGCATTTT. Translating gives CASSLGGQNQPQHF.

The chain combines TRBV11-3 with TRBJ2-1, with D unclear. V was trimmed by 7 bases and J by 6 bases, leaving 13 bases between them. The CDR3 covers 13 residues. Germline V gene sequence: CDR1 SGHNT, CDR2 YENEEA. The CDR3 loop reads CASTAHLVNEQFF. The DNA of the CDR3 is TGTGCCAGCACAGCCCACCTCGTCAATGAGCAGTTCTTC.

The CDR3 region is CASSLPSNEKLFF. Here the CDR3 DNA reads TGTGCCAGCAGTTTACCGAGCAATGAAAAACTGTTTTTT. V gene TRBV28 combines with J gene TRBJ1-4, with unresolved D. CDR1 is MDHEN and CDR2 is SYDVKM in the germline V gene. The CDR3 extends over 13 amino acids. V was trimmed by 2 bases and J by 5 bases, leaving 6 bases between them.

This chain uses TRBV4-1 with TRBJ2-3; D is possibly TRBD2 (6 bases). CDR1 is MGHRA, CDR2 YSYEKL, per germline. The length of the CDR3 is 15 residues. V lost 5 bases to trimming and J lost 1 base, with 13 bases between them. The DNA of the CDR3 is TGCGCCAGCAGCGGGCAGGGCGGGGGCACAGATACGCAGTATTTT. Its translation is CASSGQGGGTDTQYF.

The CDR3 here is CASSPPGDITNYGYTF. The CDR3 nucleotides are TGTGCCAGCAGTCCCCCCGGGGACATTACTAACTATGGCTACACCTTC. V is TRBV28 and J is TRBJ1-2; the D gene is possibly TRBD1 (6 bases). V shed 5 bases and J shed 0 bases, with 16 bases lying between them. This CDR3 is built from 16 residues. Germline values: CDR1 MDHEN, CDR2 SYDVKM.

The chain is built from TRBV9 and TRBJ2-5; D gene uncertain. The germline V and J ends were trimmed by 0 bases and 4 bases, with 13 bases remaining between them. Germline values: CDR1 SGDLS, CDR2 YYNGEE. The CDR3 has 15 amino acids. CDR3 DNA sequence: TGTGCCAGCAGCGTAGGGGGTTGGGCCGGAGAGACCCAGTACTTC. It encodes CASSVGGWAGETQYF.

A word on this clone: Other DNA sequences in this specimen translate into the identical CDR3. V gene TRBV27 combines with J gene TRBJ1-1, with 10 bases that match TRBD1. Germline CDR1 reads MNHEY; CDR2 reads SMNVEV (reference sequence). The CDR3 spans 14 residues. V lost 6 bases to trimming and J lost 0 bases; unmatched junction nucleotides: 1. The CDR3 nucleotides are TGTGCCAGCAGAGACAGGGGGCTGAACACTGAAGCTTTCTTT. As protein: CASRDRGLNTEAFF.

The chain joins TRBV27 to TRBJ1-5; 9 bases are a match to TRBD1. Germline-derived CDR1 and CDR2 are MNHEY and SMNVEV (reference sequence). The CDR3 is 15 amino acids. J lost 6 bases, V lost 5 bases, and 8 bases had no gene match. CDR3 bases: TGTGCCAGCAGTCTAGGACAGGGGACGAGTCAGCCCCAGCATTTT. Its translation is CASSLGQGTSQPQHF.

The V call is TRBV28, the J call TRBJ1-4, with D unclear. This CDR3 has 14 residues. Germline V gene data show CDR1 as MDHEN and CDR2 as SYDVKM. Trimming stripped 6 bases from V and 0 bases from J, with 8 bases between. DNA for the CDR3: TGTGCCAGCAGGATGGATGCAACTAATGAAAAACTGTTTTTT. This encodes CASRMDATNEKLFF.

The chain employs TRBV27 and TRBJ2-1, with 8 bases identical to TRBD2. CDR1 MNHEY and CDR2 SMNVEV come from the germline V gene (reference sequence). V lost 10 bases and J lost 2; bases outside the gene matches: 10. The CDR3 extends over 15 amino acids. CDR3 sequence (DNA): TGTGCCACTTCCCGGGCTAGCGGGCCCTACAATGAGCAGTTCTTC. Protein: CATSRASGPYNEQFF.

This rearrangement joins TRBV10-3 to TRBJ2-7; the D gene is possibly TRBD2 (6 bases). CDR1 ENHRY and CDR2 SYGVKD come from the germline V gene. Trimming took 7 bases from V and 5 from J, leaving 12 bases between them. CDR3 size: 12 residues. CDR3 loop: CAIKGPSDEQYF. In DNA, the CDR3 is TGTGCCATCAAAGGGCCTAGCGACGAGCAGTACTTC.

This chain joins TRBV4-1 and TRBJ2-7; D is unresolved. CDR1 is MGHRA and CDR2 is YSYEKL in the germline V gene. The V end lost 3 bases, the J end lost 7 bases, and 16 bases lay between the germline ends. This CDR3 has 14 amino acids. CDR3 loop: CASSQDPTVREQYF. The CDR3 bases are TGCGCCAGCAGCCAGGACCCGACTGTAAGAGAGCAGTACTTC.

The chain has TRBV15 and TRBJ2-5, with D perhaps matching TRBD2 (6 bases). The CDR3 extends over 16 amino acids. Trimming shortened V by 4 bases and J by 0 bases, and 15 bases separated the two germline ends. Per the germline V gene, CDR1 is LNHNV and CDR2 is YYDKDF (reference sequence). The CDR3, as DNA: TGTGCCACCAGCACCTTAAATAGGACTAACCAAGAGACCCAGTACTTC. As protein: CATSTLNRTNQETQYF.

The chain employs TRBV11-2 and TRBJ2-7; maybe TRBD2 (6 bases). V lost 8 bases and J lost 6, with 17 bases in between. This CDR3 is built from 13 residues. Germline V gene lookup returns CDR1 SGHAT and CDR2 FQNNGV. The CDR3 sequence: CASGEVTSSEQYF. The DNA of the CDR3 is TGTGCCAGCGGAGAGGTCACTAGCAGCGAGCAGTACTTC.

The chain carries TRBV5-1 and TRBJ2-1; 10 bases fit TRBD2. The J segment lost 2 bases and the V segment lost 4 bases, leaving 3 bases of the junction unmatched. The CDR3 runs 15 residues. The germline V gene has CDR1 SGHRS and CDR2 YFSETQ. The CDR3 region has the DNA TGCGCCAGCAGCCTCAGCGGGAGGGCCTACAATGAGCAGTTCTTC. Its protein is CASSLSGRAYNEQFF. The variable domain in full, completed from reference TRBV5-1 and TRBJ2-1, reads KAGVTQTPRYLIKTRGQQVTLSCSPISGHRSVSWYQQTPGQGLQFLFEYFSETQRNKGNFPGRFSGRQFSNSRSEMNVSTLELGDSALYLCASSLSGRAYNEQFFGPGTRLTVL.

This sequence joins TRBV27 and TRBJ1-5; D not resolved. V was clipped by 8 bases and J by 5 bases, with 7 bases between them. This CDR3 spans 11 amino acids. In germline, CDR1 is MNHEY, CDR2 SMNVEV (reference sequence). The CDR3 sequence is CASGPDQPQHF. CDR3 DNA sequence: TGTGCCAGCGGACCAGATCAGCCCCAGCATTTT.

The V and J genes are TRBV18 and TRBJ2-2; 7 positions match TRBD1. CDR1 and CDR2 from the germline V gene are KGHSH and LQKENI. V shed 1 base and J 2 bases; nucleotides not matched to a gene: 4. CDR3 length: 16 amino acids. The CDR3 region has the DNA TGTGCCAGCTCACCACGAAGGGACAGAAACACCGGGGAGCTGTTTTTT. Its protein product is CASSPRRDRNTGELFF.

This clone was counted a single time. This chain connects TRBV6-1 to TRBJ2-7; D gene unclear. Deletions cut 4 bases from V and 4 bases from J, with 5 bases between. Germline V lookup: CDR1 MNHNS, CDR2 SASEGT. The CDR3 has 11 amino acids. The CDR3: CASSGTYEQYF. For the CDR3, the DNA is TGTGCCAGCAGTGGAACATACGAGCAGTACTTC.

The chain uses TRBV27 and TRBJ2-7; D assignment may be TRBD1 or TRBD2 (5 bases each). Germline CDR1 MNHEY, CDR2 SMNVEV (reference sequence). Trimming pared 0 bases from V and 2 bases from J, leaving 8 bases between. The CDR3 is made up of 14 amino acids. The CDR3 loop is CASSLSGEPYEQYF. The CDR3 region has the DNA TGTGCCAGCAGTTTATCGGGGGAACCCTACGAGCAGTACTTC.

This sequence joins TRBV9 and TRBJ2-2; 12 bases align to TRBD2. The CDR3 loop spans 20 amino acids. V lost 2 bases and J lost 6; bases outside the gene matches: 17. Germline CDR1 SGDLS, CDR2 YYNGEE. In DNA, the CDR3 is TGTGCCAGCAGCGTCCCGGACAGGGGCCCCCGACTAGCGGGAGCCGGGGAGCTGTTTTTT. Its translation is CASSVPDRGPRLAGAGELFF.